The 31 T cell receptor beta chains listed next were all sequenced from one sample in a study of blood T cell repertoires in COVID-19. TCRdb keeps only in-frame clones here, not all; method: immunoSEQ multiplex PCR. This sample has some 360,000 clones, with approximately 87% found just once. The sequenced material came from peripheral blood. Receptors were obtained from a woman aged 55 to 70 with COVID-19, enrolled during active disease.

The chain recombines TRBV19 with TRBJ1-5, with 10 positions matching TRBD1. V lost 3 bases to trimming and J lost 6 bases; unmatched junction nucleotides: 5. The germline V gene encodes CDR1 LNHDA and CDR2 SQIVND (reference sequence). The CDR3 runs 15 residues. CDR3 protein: CASSIRTGGAQPQHF. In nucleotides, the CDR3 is TGTGCCAGTAGTATCCGGACAGGGGGGGCTCAGCCCCAGCATTTT.

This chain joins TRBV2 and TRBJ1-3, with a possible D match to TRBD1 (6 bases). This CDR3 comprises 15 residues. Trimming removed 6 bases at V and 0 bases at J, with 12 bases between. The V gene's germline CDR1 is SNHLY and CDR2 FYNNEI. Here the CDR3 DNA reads TGTGCCAGCAGCCCAACAGGGCCCTCTGGAAACACCATATATTTT. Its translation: CASSPTGPSGNTIYF.

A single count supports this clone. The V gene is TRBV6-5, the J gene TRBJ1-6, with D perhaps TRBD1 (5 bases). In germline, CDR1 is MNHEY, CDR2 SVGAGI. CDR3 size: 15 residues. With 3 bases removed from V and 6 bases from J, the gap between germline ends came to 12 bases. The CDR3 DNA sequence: TGTGCCAGCAGTTATGGGGGGGGGTTTAATTCACCCCTCCACTTT. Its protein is CASSYGGGFNSPLHF.

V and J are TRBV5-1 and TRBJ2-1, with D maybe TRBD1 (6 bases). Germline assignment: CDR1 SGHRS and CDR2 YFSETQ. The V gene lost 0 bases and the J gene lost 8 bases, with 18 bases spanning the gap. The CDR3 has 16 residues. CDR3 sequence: CASSLAGRGRLDEQFF. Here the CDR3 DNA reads TGCGCCAGCAGCTTGGCCGGCAGGGGCCGCTTGGATGAGCAGTTCTTC.

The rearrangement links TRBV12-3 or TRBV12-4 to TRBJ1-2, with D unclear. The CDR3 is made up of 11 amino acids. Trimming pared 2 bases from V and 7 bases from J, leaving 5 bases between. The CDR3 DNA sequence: TGTGCCAGCAGTTTATACGGTGGCTACACCTTC. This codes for CASSLYGGYTF.

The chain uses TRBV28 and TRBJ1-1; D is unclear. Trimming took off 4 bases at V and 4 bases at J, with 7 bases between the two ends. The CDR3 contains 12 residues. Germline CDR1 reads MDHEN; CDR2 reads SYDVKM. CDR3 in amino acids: CASSSAVTEAFF. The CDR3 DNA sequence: TGTGCCAGCAGTTCGGCGGTCACTGAAGCTTTCTTT.

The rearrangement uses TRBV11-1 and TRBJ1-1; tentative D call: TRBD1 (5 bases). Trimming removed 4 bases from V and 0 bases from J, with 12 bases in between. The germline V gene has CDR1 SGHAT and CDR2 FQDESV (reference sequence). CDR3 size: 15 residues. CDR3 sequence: CASSSQELMNTEAFF. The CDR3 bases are TGTGCCAGCAGCTCACAGGAGCTGATGAACACTGAAGCTTTCTTT.

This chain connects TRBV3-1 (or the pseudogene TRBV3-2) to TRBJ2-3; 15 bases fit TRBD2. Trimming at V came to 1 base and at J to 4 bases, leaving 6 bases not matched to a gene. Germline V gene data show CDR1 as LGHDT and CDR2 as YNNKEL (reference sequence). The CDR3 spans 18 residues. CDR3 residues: CASSQATGLAGGPDTQYF. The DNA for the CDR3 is TGTGCCAGCAGCCAAGCCACTGGACTAGCGGGGGGGCCAGATACGCAGTATTTT.

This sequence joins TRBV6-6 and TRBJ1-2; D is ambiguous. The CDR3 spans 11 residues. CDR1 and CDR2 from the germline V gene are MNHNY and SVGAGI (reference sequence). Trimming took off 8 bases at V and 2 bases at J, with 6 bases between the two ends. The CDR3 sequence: CASEGNYGYTF. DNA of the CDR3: TGTGCCAGCGAGGGCAACTATGGCTACACCTTC.

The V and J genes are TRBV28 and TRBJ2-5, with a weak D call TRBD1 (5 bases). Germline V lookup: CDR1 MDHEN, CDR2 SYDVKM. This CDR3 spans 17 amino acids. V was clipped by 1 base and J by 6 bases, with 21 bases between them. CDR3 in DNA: TGTGCCAGCAGTTTATTGACAATGACACCAGGGCTACAGACCCAGTACTTC. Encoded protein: CASSLLTMTPGLQTQYF.

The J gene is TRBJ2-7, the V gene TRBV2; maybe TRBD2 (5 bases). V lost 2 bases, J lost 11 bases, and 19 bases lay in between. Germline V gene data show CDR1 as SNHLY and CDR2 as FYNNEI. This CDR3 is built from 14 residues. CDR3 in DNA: TGTGCCAGCAGTGAAACGGGAAGCAAGACTCAGGAGTACTTC. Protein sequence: CASSETGSKTQEYF.

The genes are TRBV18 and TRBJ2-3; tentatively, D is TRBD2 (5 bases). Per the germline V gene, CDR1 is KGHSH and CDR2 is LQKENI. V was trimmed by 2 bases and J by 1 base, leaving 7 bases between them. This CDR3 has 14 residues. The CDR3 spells CASSPARGTDTQYF. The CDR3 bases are TGTGCCAGCTCACCAGCGCGGGGCACAGATACGCAGTATTTT.

The DNA of the CDR3 is TGTGCCAGCACCGATGGAACAGGGGGCGCGGGCTACACCTTC. Translating gives CASTDGTGGAGYTF. The J gene is TRBJ1-2, the V gene TRBV2; 9 positions match TRBD1. The CDR3 covers 14 residues. CDR1 and CDR2 from the germline V gene are SNHLY and FYNNEI. Losses at the gene ends were 7 bases for V and 8 bases for J; bases not matched to a gene: 11.

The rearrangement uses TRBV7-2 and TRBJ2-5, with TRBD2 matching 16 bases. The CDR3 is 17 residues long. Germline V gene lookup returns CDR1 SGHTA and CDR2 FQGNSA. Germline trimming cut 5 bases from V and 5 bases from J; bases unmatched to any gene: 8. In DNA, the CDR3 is TGTGCCAGCAGCCCCGGGACTAGCGGGGGGGCAGGTGAGACCCAGTACTTC. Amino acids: CASSPGTSGGAGETQYF.

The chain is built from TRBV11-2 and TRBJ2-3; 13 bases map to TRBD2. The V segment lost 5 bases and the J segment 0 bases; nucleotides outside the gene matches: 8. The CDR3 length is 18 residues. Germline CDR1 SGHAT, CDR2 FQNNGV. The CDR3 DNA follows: TGTGCCAGCAGCCGACGGGGGACTAGCGGGGCTAGCACAGATACGCAGTATTTT. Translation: CASSRRGTSGASTDTQYF. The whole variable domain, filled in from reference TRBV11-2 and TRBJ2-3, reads EAGVAQSPRYKIIEKRQSVAFWCNPISGHATLYWYQQILGQGPKLLIQFQNNGVVDDSQLPKDRFSAERLKGVDSTLKIQPAKLEDSAVYLCASSRRGTSGASTDTQYFGPGTRLTVL.

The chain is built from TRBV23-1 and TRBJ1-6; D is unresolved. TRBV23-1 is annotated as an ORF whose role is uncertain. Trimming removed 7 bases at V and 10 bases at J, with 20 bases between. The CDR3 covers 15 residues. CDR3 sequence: CASITPVPPQSPLHF. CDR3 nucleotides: TGCGCCAGCATTACGCCGGTCCCGCCCCAATCACCCCTCCACTTT.

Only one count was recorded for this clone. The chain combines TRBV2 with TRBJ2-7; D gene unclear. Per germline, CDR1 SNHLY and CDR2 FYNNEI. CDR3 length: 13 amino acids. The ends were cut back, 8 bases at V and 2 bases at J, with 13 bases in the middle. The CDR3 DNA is TGTGCCAGCCAGACTGATACTACCTACGAGCAGTACTTC. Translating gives CASQTDTTYEQYF.

CDR3 in amino acids: CASSYYTGGDGYTF. The CDR3 nucleotides are TGTGCCAGCAGTTACTATACAGGGGGCGATGGCTACACCTTC. V usage is TRBV6-5 and J usage is TRBJ1-2, with 9 bases matching TRBD1. With 1 base clipped from V and 6 bases from J, the junction kept 3 bases outside the gene matches. CDR3 length equals 14 residues. Germline lookup yields CDR1 MNHEY and CDR2 SVGAGI.

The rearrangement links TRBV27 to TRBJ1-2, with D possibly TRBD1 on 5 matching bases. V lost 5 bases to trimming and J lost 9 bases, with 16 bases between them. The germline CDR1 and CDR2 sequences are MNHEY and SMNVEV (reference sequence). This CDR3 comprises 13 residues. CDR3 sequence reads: CASSRGEGSSYTF. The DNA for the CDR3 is TGTGCCAGCAGTAGAGGGGAGGGCTCAAGCTACACCTTC.

CDR3 sequence reads: CASSAGDRGKDTEAFF. The CDR3 DNA reads TGTGCCAGTAGTGCCGGAGACAGGGGGAAGGACACTGAAGCTTTCTTT. J is TRBJ1-1 and V is TRBV19; 9 bases align to TRBD1. Trimming took 5 bases from V and 3 from J; bases not matched to a gene: 10. Looked up from germline, CDR1 is LNHDA and CDR2 is SQIVND (reference sequence). The CDR3 is 16 residues long. Full variable domain (missing parts from reference TRBV19 and TRBJ1-1): DGGITQSPKYLFRKEGQNVTLSCEQNLNHDAMYWYRQDPGQGLRLIYYSQIVNDFQKGDIAEGYSVSREKKESFPLTVTSAQKNPTAFYLCASSAGDRGKDTEAFFGQGTRLTVV.

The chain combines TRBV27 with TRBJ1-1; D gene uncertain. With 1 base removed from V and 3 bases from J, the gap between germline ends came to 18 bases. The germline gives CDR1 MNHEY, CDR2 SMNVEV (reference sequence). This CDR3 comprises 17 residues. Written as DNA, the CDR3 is TGTGCCAGCAGTTTATATGAGGCAGTCGGTTTAGACACTGAAGCTTTCTTT. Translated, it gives CASSLYEAVGLDTEAFF.

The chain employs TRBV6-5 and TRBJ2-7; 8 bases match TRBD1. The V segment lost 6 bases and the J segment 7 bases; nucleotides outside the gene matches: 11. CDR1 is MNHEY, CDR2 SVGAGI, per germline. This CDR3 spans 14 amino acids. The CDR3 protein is CASRGTGTPKEQYF. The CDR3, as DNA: TGTGCCAGCAGGGGGACAGGAACCCCTAAAGAGCAGTACTTC.

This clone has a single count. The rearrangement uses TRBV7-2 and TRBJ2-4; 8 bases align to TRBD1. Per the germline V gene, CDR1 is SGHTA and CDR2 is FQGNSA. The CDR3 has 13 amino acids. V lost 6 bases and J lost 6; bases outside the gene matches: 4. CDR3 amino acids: CASSTDRGNIQYF. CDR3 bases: TGTGCCAGCAGTACCGACAGGGGAAACATTCAGTACTTC.

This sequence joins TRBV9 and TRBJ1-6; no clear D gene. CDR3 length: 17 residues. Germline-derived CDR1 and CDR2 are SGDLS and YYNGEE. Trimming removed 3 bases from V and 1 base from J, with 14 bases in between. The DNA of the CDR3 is TGTGCCAGCAGCGCGGCGCAAGGCGGGTCCTATAATTCACCCCTCCACTTT. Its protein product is CASSAAQGGSYNSPLHF.

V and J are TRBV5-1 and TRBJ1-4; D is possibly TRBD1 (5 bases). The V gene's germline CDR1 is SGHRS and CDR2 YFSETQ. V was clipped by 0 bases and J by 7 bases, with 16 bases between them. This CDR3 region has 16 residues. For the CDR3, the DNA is TGCGCCAGCAGCTTGGCTTCCCAGGGCGTCAGTGAAAAACTGTTTTTT. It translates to CASSLASQGVSEKLFF. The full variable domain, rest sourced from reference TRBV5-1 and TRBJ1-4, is KAGVTQTPRYLIKTRGQQVTLSCSPISGHRSVSWYQQTPGQGLQFLFEYFSETQRNKGNFPGRFSGRQFSNSRSEMNVSTLELGDSALYLCASSLASQGVSEKLFFGSGTQLSVL.

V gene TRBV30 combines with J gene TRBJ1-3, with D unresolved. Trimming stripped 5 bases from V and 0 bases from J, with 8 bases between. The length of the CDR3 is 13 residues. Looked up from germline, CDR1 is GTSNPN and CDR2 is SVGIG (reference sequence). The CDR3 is CAWGPVSGNTIYF. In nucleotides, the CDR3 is TGTGCCTGGGGACCGGTCTCTGGAAACACCATATATTTT. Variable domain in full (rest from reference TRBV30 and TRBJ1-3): SQTIHQWPATLVQPVGSPLSLECTVEGTSNPNLYWYRQAAGRGLQLLFYSVGIGQISSEVPQNLSASRPQDRQFILSSKKLLLSDSGFYLCAWGPVSGNTIYFGEGSWLTVV.

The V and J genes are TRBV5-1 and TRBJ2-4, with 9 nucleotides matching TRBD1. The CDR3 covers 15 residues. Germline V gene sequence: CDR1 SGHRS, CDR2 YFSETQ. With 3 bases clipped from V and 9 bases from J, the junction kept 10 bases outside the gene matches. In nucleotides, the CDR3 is TGCGCCAGCAGCTCCTCGGGGACAGGGAGGGGCATTCAGTACTTC. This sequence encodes CASSSSGTGRGIQYF.

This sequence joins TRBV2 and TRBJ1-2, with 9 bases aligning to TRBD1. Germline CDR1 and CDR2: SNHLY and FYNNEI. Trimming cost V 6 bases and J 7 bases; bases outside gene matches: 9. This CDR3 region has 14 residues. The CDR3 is CASSQGDRVRGYTF. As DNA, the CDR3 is TGTGCCAGCAGCCAGGGGGACAGGGTGCGTGGCTACACCTTC. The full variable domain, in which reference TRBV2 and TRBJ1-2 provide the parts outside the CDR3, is EPEVTQTPSHQVTQMGQEVILRCVPISNHLYFYWYRQILGQKVEFLVSFYNNEISEKSEIFDDQFSVERPDGSNFTLKIRSTKLEDSAMYFCASSQGDRVRGYTFGSGTRLTVV.

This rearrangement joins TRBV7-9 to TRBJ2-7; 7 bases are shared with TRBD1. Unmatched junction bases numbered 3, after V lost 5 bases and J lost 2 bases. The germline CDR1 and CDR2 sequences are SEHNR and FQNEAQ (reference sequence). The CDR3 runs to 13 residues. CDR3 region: CASSHGQAYEQYF. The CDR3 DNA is TGTGCCAGCAGCCATGGACAGGCCTACGAGCAGTACTTC.

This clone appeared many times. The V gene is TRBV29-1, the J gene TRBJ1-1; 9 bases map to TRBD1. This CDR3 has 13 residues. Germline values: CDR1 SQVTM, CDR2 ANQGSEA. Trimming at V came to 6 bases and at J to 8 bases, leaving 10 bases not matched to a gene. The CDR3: CSVGTGQGGEAFF. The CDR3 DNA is TGCAGCGTCGGAACGGGACAGGGTGGGGAAGCTTTCTTT.

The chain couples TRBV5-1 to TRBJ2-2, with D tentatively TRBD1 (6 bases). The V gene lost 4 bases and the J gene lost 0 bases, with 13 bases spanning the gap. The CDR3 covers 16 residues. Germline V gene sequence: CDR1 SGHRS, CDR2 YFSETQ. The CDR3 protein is CASSRTAITNTGELFF. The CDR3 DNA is TGCGCCAGCAGCCGGACAGCGATAACGAACACCGGGGAGCTGTTTTTT.